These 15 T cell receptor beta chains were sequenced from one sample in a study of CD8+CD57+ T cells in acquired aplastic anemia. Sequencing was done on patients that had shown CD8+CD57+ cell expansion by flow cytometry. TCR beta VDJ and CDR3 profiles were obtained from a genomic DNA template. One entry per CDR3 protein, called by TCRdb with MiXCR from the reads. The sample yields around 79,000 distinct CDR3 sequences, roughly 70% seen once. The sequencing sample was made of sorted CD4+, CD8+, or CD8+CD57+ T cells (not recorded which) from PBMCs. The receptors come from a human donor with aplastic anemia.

CDR3: CATSRDLVETQYF. The CDR3 DNA reads as TGTGCCACCAGCAGAGACCTTGTGGAGACCCAGTACTTC. The genes are TRBV15 and TRBJ2-5; D unclear. Trimming shortened V by 0 bases and J by 5 bases, and 7 bases separated the two germline ends. The CDR3 spans 13 residues. In germline, CDR1 is LNHNV, CDR2 YYDKDF (reference sequence).

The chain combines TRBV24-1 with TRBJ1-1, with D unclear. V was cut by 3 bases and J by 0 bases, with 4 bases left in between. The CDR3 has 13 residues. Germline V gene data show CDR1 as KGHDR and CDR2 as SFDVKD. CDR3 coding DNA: TGTGCCACCAGTGATATGATGAACACTGAAGCTTTCTTT. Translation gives CATSDMMNTEAFF.

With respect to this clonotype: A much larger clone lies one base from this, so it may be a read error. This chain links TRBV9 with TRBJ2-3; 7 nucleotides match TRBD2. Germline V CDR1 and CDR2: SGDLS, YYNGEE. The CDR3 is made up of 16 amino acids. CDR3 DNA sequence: TGTGCCAGCAGCGTTCGTAGCGGGTCTTCCACAGGTACGCAGTATTTT. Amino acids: CASSVRSGSSTGTQYF.

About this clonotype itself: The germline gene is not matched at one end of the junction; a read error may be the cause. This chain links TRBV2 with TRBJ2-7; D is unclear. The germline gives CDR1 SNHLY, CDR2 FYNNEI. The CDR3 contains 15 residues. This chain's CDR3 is CASSQDKGIAYEQYF. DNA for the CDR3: TGCGCCAGCAGCCAAGATAAGGGAATAGCCTACGAGCAGTACTTC.

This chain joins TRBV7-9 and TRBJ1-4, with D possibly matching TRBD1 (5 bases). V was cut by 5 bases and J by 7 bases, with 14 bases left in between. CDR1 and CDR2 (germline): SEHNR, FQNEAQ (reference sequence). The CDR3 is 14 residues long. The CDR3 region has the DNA TGTGCCAGCAGCCCGACAGAAACCGGTGAAAAACTGTTTTTT. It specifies CASSPTETGEKLFF. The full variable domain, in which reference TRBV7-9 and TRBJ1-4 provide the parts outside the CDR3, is DTGVSQNPRHKITKRGQNVTFRCDPISEHNRLYWYRQTLGQGPEFLTYFQNEAQLEKSRLLSDRFSAERPKGSFSTLEIQRTEQGDSAMYLCASSPTETGEKLFFGSGTQLSVL.

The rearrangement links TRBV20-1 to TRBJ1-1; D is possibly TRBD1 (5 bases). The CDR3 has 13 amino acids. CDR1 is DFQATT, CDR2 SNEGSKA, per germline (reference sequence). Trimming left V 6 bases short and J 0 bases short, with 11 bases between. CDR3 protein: CSAPNRLNTEAFF. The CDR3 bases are TGCAGTGCCCCAAACAGGCTGAACACTGAAGCTTTCTTT.

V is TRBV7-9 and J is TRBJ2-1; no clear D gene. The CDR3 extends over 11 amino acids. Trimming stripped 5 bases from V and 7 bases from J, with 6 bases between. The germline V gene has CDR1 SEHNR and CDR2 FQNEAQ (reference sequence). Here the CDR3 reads CASSALNEQFF. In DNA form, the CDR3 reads TGTGCCAGCAGCGCCCTGAATGAGCAGTTCTTC.

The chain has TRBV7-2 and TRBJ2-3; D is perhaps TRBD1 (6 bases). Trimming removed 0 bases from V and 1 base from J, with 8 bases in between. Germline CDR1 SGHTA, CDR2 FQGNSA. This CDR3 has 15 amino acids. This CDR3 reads CASSLAGARTDTQYF. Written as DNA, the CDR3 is TGTGCCAGCAGCTTAGCGGGGGCCCGCACAGATACGCAGTATTTT.

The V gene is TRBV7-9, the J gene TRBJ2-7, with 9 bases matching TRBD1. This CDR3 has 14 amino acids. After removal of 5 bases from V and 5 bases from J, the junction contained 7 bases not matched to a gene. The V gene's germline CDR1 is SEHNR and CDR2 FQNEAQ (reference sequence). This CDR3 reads CASSPGTGRNEQYF. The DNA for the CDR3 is TGTGCCAGCAGCCCCGGGACAGGGAGGAACGAGCAGTACTTC.

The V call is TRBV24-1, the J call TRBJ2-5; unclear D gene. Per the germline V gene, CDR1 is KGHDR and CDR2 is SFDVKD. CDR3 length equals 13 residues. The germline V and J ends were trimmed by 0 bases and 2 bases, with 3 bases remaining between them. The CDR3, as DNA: TGTGCCACCAGTGATTTGGATCAAGAGACCCAGTACTTC. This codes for CATSDLDQETQYF.

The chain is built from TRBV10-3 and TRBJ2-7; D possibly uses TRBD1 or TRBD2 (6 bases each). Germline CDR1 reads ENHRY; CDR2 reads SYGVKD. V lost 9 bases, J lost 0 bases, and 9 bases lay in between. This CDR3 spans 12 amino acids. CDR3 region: CAMGGSSYEQYF. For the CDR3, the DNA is TGTGCCATGGGGGGCAGCTCCTACGAGCAGTACTTC.

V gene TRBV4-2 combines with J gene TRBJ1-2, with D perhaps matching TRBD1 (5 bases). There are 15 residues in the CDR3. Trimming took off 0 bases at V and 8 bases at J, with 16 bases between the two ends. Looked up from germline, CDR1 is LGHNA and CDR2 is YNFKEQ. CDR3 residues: CASSQDSGQLRGYTF. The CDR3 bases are TGTGCCAGCAGCCAAGATTCAGGACAACTCCGAGGCTACACCTTC.

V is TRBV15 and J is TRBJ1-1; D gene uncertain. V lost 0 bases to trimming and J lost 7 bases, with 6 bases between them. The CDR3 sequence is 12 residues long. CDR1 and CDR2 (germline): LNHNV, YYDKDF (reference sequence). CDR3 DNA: TGTGCCACCAGCAGAGACACTTATGAAGCTTTCTTT. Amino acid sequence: CATSRDTYEAFF.

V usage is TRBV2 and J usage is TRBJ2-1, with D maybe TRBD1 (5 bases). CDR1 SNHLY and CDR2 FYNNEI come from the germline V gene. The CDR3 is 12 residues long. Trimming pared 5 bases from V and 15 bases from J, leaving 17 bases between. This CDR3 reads CASSYPDSPRFF. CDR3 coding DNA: TGTGCCAGCAGTTACCCCGACAGCCCGCGGTTCTTC.

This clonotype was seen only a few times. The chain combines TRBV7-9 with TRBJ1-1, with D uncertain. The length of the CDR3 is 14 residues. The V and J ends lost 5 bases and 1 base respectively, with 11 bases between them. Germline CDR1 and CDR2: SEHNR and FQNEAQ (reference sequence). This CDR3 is CASSQPAENTEAFF. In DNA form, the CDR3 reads TGTGCCAGCAGCCAACCCGCGGAGAACACTGAAGCTTTCTTT.